This TCR beta chain was recorded in a study of early T cells in non-severe SARS-CoV-2 infection. Study-level information: Sequencing used unsorted whole-blood bulk RNA, so chains lack pairing.

cDNA molecules, individually, were tagged with unique molecular identifiers. TCRdb independently ran MiXCR on the 5' RACE reads; one entry per CDR3 protein. Of around 77,000 distinct CDR3 sequences in the sample, approximately 5% are singletons; the top ten hold under 8%. The study's findings and limits: VDJdb-based annotation leaned toward anti-spike CD8 responses and missed private and CD4 specificities.

Of note for this clonotype: The antigen is undetermined.

This receptor was taken from an adult who was a healthcare worker with PCR-confirmed SARS-CoV-2 infection or an uninfected control (not recorded which). The sequencing used whole blood, collected at baseline.

The CDR3 DNA follows: TGTGCCAGCAGTCTGGGACTAGCGGGAGTTACCGGGGAGCTGTTTTTT. Encoded protein: CASSLGLAGVTGELFF. J is TRBJ2-2 and V is TRBV28; TRBD2 matches 14 bases. The germline V gene encodes CDR1 MDHEN and CDR2 SYDVKM. The CDR3 sequence is 16 residues long. Trimming took 5 bases from V and 5 from J; bases not matched to a gene: 4.